These 30 T cell receptor beta chains were all obtained from the same sample, sequenced in a study of cytomegalovirus exposure and HLA in healthy donors. PCR primers comprised 60 Vbeta and 13 Jbeta primers. Some clones are missing from TCRdb's copy, which holds only in-frame ones; the method was immunoSEQ multiplex PCR. The sample contains 110,000 to 150,000 clones, approximately 84% of which appear only once. The sequencing sample was made of PBMCs. The receptors derive from a woman in her fifties or sixties in good health and CMV-seropositive.

The V and J genes are TRBV10-2 and TRBJ2-1; TRBD2 aligns across 13 bases. Germline trimming cut 6 bases from V and 3 bases from J; bases unmatched to any gene: 5. The CDR3 contains 16 residues. Per germline, CDR1 WSHSY and CDR2 SAAADI. The CDR3 region has the DNA TGCGCCAGCAGACCCGGACTAGCGGGAGACTACAATGAGCAGTTCTTC. It translates to CASRPGLAGDYNEQFF.

This chain joins TRBV5-8 and TRBJ2-5, with D possibly being TRBD1 (7 bases). The CDR3 totals 15 residues. CDR1 is SGHTS and CDR2 is YDEGEE in the germline V gene. Trimming stripped 4 bases from V and 5 bases from J, with 18 bases between. For the CDR3, the DNA is TGTGCCAGCAGCCTCGGTGGAGGGGGCGGGGAGACCCAGTACTTC. This sequence encodes CASSLGGGGGETQYF.

This rearrangement joins TRBV7-2 to TRBJ2-5; D is possibly TRBD2 (5 bases). The CDR3 has 13 amino acids. With 1 base removed from V and 7 bases from J, the gap between germline ends came to 10 bases. In germline, CDR1 is SGHTA, CDR2 FQGNSA. As DNA, the CDR3 is TGTGCCAGCAGCTTAGATTCGGAGGCGACCCAGTACTTC. Amino acids: CASSLDSEATQYF. The variable domain in full, completed from reference TRBV7-2 and TRBJ2-5, reads GAGVSQSPSNKVTEKGKDVELRCDPISGHTALYWYRQSLGQGLEFLIYFQGNSAPDKSGLPSDRFSAERTGGSVSTLTIQRTQQEDSAVYLCASSLDSEATQYFGPGTRLLVL.

This rearrangement joins TRBV7-2 to TRBJ1-2; 10 nucleotides agree with TRBD1. CDR3 size: 14 residues. Germline V lookup: CDR1 SGHTA, CDR2 FQGNSA. The junction had 7 bases not matched to a gene; V was cut back by 7 bases and J by 5 bases. The CDR3 nucleotides are TGTGCCAGCACCCCAGGACAGGGGGATTATGGCTACACCTTC. Protein: CASTPGQGDYGYTF.

The V gene is TRBV18, the J gene TRBJ2-3; TRBD1 aligns across 9 bases. The CDR3 has 16 residues. The V gene's germline CDR1 is KGHSH and CDR2 LQKENI. The ends lost 2 bases at V and 0 bases at J; junction bases unmatched: 3. CDR3 nucleotide sequence: TGTGCCAGCTCACCAACCGGGACAGGGAGCACAGATACGCAGTATTTT. Translating gives CASSPTGTGSTDTQYF.

The V gene is TRBV5-1, the J gene TRBJ2-1; 10 bases align to TRBD2. The CDR3 runs 15 residues. V lost 6 bases to trimming and J lost 5 bases; unmatched junction nucleotides: 8. Germline CDR1 is SGHRS and CDR2 is YFSETQ. The CDR3 sequence is CASTYSGRSDNEQFF. The CDR3 DNA follows: TGCGCCAGCACATATAGCGGGAGGTCCGACAATGAGCAGTTCTTC.

The chain combines TRBV6-5 with TRBJ2-1; a possible D gene is TRBD2 (6 bases). The CDR3 covers 15 residues. V lost 5 bases and J 12 bases, leaving 23 bases between the germline ends. Germline values: CDR1 MNHEY, CDR2 SVGAGI. The CDR3 sequence: CASSRLGLTVGAQFF. The CDR3 bases are TGTGCCAGCAGTCGCCTCGGACTAACGGTGGGAGCGCAGTTCTTC.

This sequence joins TRBV27 and TRBJ2-3; TRBD2 might be the D (5 bases). The CDR3 runs 14 residues. CDR1 and CDR2 (germline): MNHEY, SMNVEV (reference sequence). V was cut by 4 bases and J by 1 base, with 9 bases left in between. DNA for the CDR3: TGTGCCAGCAGTTATCAGGAGGGCACAGATACGCAGTATTTT. This gives the protein CASSYQEGTDTQYF.

This rearrangement joins TRBV7-2 to TRBJ2-1; 7 bases match TRBD2. Trimming cost V 6 bases and J 5 bases; bases outside gene matches: 4. This CDR3 has 13 amino acids. Germline V gene lookup returns CDR1 SGHTA and CDR2 FQGNSA. CDR3 region: CASSSGTNNEQFF. As DNA, the CDR3 is TGTGCCAGCAGTTCTGGGACTAACAATGAGCAGTTCTTC.

The V call is TRBV7-9, the J call TRBJ2-2; 9 positions agree with TRBD2. In germline, CDR1 is SEHNR, CDR2 FQNEAQ (reference sequence). V lost 2 bases and J lost 4; bases outside the gene matches: 11. The CDR3 consists of 18 residues. Here the CDR3 reads CASSLFAAGGPGTGELFF. The DNA for the CDR3 is TGTGCCAGCAGCTTATTTGCTGCGGGAGGGCCGGGCACCGGGGAGCTGTTTTTT.

The V call is TRBV28, the J call TRBJ2-7, with 8 bases matching TRBD1. J was trimmed by 5 bases and V by 5 bases; bases with no gene match: 14. Germline V gene sequence: CDR1 MDHEN, CDR2 SYDVKM. There are 16 residues in the CDR3. The DNA for the CDR3 is TGTGCCAGCAGTGGAAGGACAGGGATAAGGTATAACGAGCAGTACTTC. As protein: CASSGRTGIRYNEQYF.

J is TRBJ1-2 and V is TRBV19; no definite D call. The germline V and J ends were trimmed by 5 bases and 3 bases, with 16 bases remaining between them. Germline V gene data show CDR1 as LNHDA and CDR2 as SQIVND (reference sequence). The CDR3 is made up of 15 amino acids. The CDR3 is CASSSWADVYYGYTF. CDR3 nucleotides: TGTGCCAGTAGTTCCTGGGCAGATGTGTACTATGGCTACACCTTC.

In its sample, this clone was seen once. The chain carries TRBV5-1 and TRBJ2-6; weak D call: TRBD1 (6 bases). CDR1 is SGHRS and CDR2 is YFSETQ in the germline V gene. The CDR3 is 16 amino acids. Trimming removed 3 bases at V and 4 bases at J, with 14 bases between. This CDR3 is CASSWGPSGGANVLTF. CDR3 DNA: TGCGCCAGCAGCTGGGGGCCCTCCGGAGGGGCCAACGTCCTGACTTTC.

This chain connects TRBV5-1 to TRBJ2-7; TRBD2 matches 8 bases. Germline CDR1 is SGHRS and CDR2 is YFSETQ. The CDR3 is 15 amino acids. Trimming cost V 3 bases and J 5 bases; bases outside gene matches: 10. CDR3 sequence: CASSYLLAGSHEQYF. The CDR3 DNA sequence: TGCGCCAGCAGCTATCTCCTAGCGGGTTCCCACGAGCAGTACTTC.

The chain joins TRBV7-9 to TRBJ1-3; D call uncertain. V lost 5 bases and J lost 2, with 13 bases in between. Germline CDR1 is SEHNR and CDR2 is FQNEAQ (reference sequence). CDR3 length equals 15 residues. The CDR3 DNA sequence: TGTGCCAGCAGCGAACGGGCGGGAGCTGGAAACACCATATATTTT. The encoded protein is CASSERAGAGNTIYF.

The rearrangement uses TRBV7-2 and TRBJ1-1, with D possibly TRBD1 on 6 matching bases. Germline-derived CDR1 and CDR2 are SGHTA and FQGNSA. With 1 base removed from V and 7 bases from J, the gap between germline ends came to 13 bases. The CDR3 runs 14 residues. The CDR3 nucleotides are TGTGCCAGCAGCTTAGGGCTCAGGACAGTTGAAGCTTTCTTT. This codes for CASSLGLRTVEAFF.

The chain recombines TRBV6-1 with TRBJ1-1, with 7 nucleotides matching TRBD1. Germline V gene data show CDR1 as MNHNS and CDR2 as SASEGT. This CDR3 has 13 amino acids. With 2 bases clipped from V and 7 bases from J, the junction kept 4 bases outside the gene matches. CDR3 nucleotide sequence: TGTGCCAGCAGTGAAAACAGGGGACTTGAAGCTTTCTTT. It specifies CASSENRGLEAFF.

The genes are TRBV6-4 and TRBJ1-5; the D gene is possibly TRBD1 (6 bases). The germline gives CDR1 MRHNA, CDR2 SNTAGT. The CDR3 sequence is 13 residues long. V lost 9 bases, J lost 5 bases, and 14 bases lay in between. CDR3 region: CARIQGRYQPQHF. As DNA, the CDR3 is TGTGCCAGAATACAGGGTCGCTATCAGCCCCAGCATTTT.

The chain combines TRBV6-6 with TRBJ2-1; D possibly corresponds to TRBD2 (5 bases). This CDR3 has 15 residues. The germline V gene encodes CDR1 MNHNY and CDR2 SVGAGI (reference sequence). Trimming took 10 bases from V and 0 from J, leaving 16 bases between them. CDR3 region: CATEGLGSSYNEQFF. Here the CDR3 DNA reads TGTGCCACCGAGGGCTTGGGGAGCTCCTACAATGAGCAGTTCTTC.

V usage is TRBV28 and J usage is TRBJ1-2, with 7 bases that match TRBD1. Trimming removed 0 bases from V and 8 bases from J; junction bases left unmatched: 3. Germline V gene sequence: CDR1 MDHEN, CDR2 SYDVKM. The CDR3 extends over 13 amino acids. CDR3 coding DNA: TGTGCCAGCAGTTTATGGCAGGGGGACGGCTACACCTTC. Protein: CASSLWQGDGYTF.

V and J are TRBV29-1 and TRBJ1-1; D may be TRBD1 (6 bases). This CDR3 is 13 amino acids long. CDR1 and CDR2 (germline): SQVTM, ANQGSEA. Between the trimmed V and J ends, which lost 6 bases and 1 base, there was a span of 12 bases. The CDR3 coding sequence is TGCAGCGTGCCCAGGACAGCGAACACTGAAGCTTTCTTT. It specifies CSVPRTANTEAFF.

This chain connects TRBV9 to TRBJ2-5; 7 bases are a match to TRBD2. This CDR3 region has 14 residues. V shed 2 bases and J 0 bases; nucleotides not matched to a gene: 1. Per germline, CDR1 SGDLS and CDR2 YYNGEE. CDR3 in amino acids: CASSVGTNQETQYF. The CDR3 bases are TGTGCCAGCAGCGTCGGGACTAACCAAGAGACCCAGTACTTC.

The V gene is TRBV9, the J gene TRBJ2-7; 10 bases agree with TRBD2. Trimming cost V 3 bases and J 7 bases; bases outside gene matches: 10. CDR3 size: 15 residues. Germline CDR1 is SGDLS and CDR2 is YYNGEE. CDR3 sequence reads: CASSAQREGLGEQYF. The CDR3 coding sequence is TGTGCCAGCAGCGCACAGCGGGAGGGCCTGGGGGAGCAGTACTTC.

The rearrangement joins TRBV21-1 to TRBJ2-7; TRBD1, the table's D call, was not compared with the DNA. TRBV21-1 is an annotated pseudogene. The CDR3 runs to 15 residues. The DNA for the CDR3 is TGTGCCAGCAGCAAATTACCAGGCTTCCCCTACGAGCAGTACTTC. Amino acids: CASSKLPGFPYEQYF.

CDR3 in DNA: TGCAGTGAACTGAGCACAGATACGCAGTATTTT. Translating it yields CSELSTDTQYF. The chain combines TRBV20-1 with TRBJ2-3; D uncertain. Trimming took 7 bases from V and 0 from J, leaving 5 bases between them. Germline values: CDR1 DFQATT, CDR2 SNEGSKA (reference sequence). This CDR3 spans 11 amino acids.

This clone was recorded a few times. This chain links TRBV5-1 with TRBJ2-5, with D possibly being TRBD2 (5 bases). The germline V and J ends were trimmed by 1 base and 5 bases, with 21 bases remaining between them. The length of the CDR3 is 17 residues. Germline V gene sequence: CDR1 SGHRS, CDR2 YFSETQ. CDR3 in amino acids: CASSLLGHRAERETQYF. Here the CDR3 DNA reads TGCGCCAGCAGCTTGCTGGGCCATAGAGCGGAGCGGGAGACCCAGTACTTC.

V and J are TRBV11-3 and TRBJ1-4; D unclear. The germline V and J ends were trimmed by 5 bases and 4 bases, with 2 bases remaining between them. CDR1 SGHNT and CDR2 YENEEA come from the germline V gene. The CDR3 has 11 residues. CDR3 in amino acids: CASSLNEKLFF. CDR3 nucleotide sequence: TGTGCCAGCAGCCTTAATGAAAAACTGTTTTTT.

The J gene is TRBJ1-1, the V gene TRBV4-3; 7 bases are a match to TRBD1. The germline CDR1 and CDR2 sequences are LGHNA and YSLEER. V was pared by 4 bases and J by 8 bases, with 10 bases of the junction left unmatched. CDR3 length equals 14 residues. CDR3 sequence (DNA): TGCGCCAGCAGCCCAGCCGACAGGGTCACGGAAGCTTTCTTT. It yields the protein CASSPADRVTEAFF.

This chain joins TRBV7-9 and TRBJ2-7; D perhaps matches TRBD2 (7 bases). Germline V gene data show CDR1 as SEHNR and CDR2 as FQNEAQ (reference sequence). The CDR3 sequence is 14 residues long. V lost 5 bases to trimming and J lost 3 bases, with 14 bases between them. The CDR3 region has the DNA TGTGCCAGCAGCAGGGATAGGGGGGGCTACGAGCAGTACTTC. Residues: CASSRDRGGYEQYF.

The V and J genes are TRBV28 and TRBJ2-1; 12 positions match TRBD1. Germline trimming cut 6 bases from V and 5 bases from J; bases unmatched to any gene: 11. Germline V CDR1 and CDR2: MDHEN, SYDVKM. There are 17 residues in the CDR3. CDR3 DNA sequence: TGTGCCAGCAGCCCCTGGGGGACAGGGGGCCCCCACAATGAGCAGTTCTTC. Translation: CASSPWGTGGPHNEQFF.